This TCR beta chain was profiled in a study of blood T cell repertoires in COVID-19. Turning to the study itself: The origin of the acute and convalescent COVID-19 samples was the United States, Italy and Spain. PBMCs, B-cell-depleted T cells, or T cells provided the cDNA or gDNA that made up the material.

Per the original data handling: Estimated nucleated cell counts came from reference gene primer amplification. TCRdb keeps only in-frame clones here, not all; method: immunoSEQ multiplex PCR. V and J calls and clone size follow that table, whereas D and trimming were derived from the DNA. The sample lists under 300,000 clones, approximately 85% occurring once. Germline CDR1 MNHEY, CDR2 SVGAGI. V shed 0 bases and J shed 4 bases, with 12 bases lying between them. The CDR3 loop spans 15 amino acids. This clone showed up just once. This sequence was found in an elderly man with acute or convalescent COVID-19. The sample comprised peripheral blood. The V and J genes are TRBV6-5 and TRBJ1-2, with D tentatively TRBD1 (6 bases). The CDR3 loop is CASSYSGGGVYGYTF. CDR3 DNA sequence: TGTGCCAGCAGTTACTCGGGGGGGGGCGTCTATGGCTACACCTTC.